These T cell receptor beta chains were read from a single sample in a study of blood T cell repertoires in COVID-19. Some clones are missing from TCRdb's copy, which holds only in-frame ones; the method was immunoSEQ multiplex PCR. In the table there are roughly 80,000 clones, under 80% of which are singletons. The sequencing input was peripheral blood. Receptors were obtained from a human donor in a cohort sampled during active COVID-19. CDR3s include the opening cysteine and the closing phenylalanine or tryptophan.

TRBJ2-7 | TRBV5-1 | CASSPSGKSYEQYF
TRBJ2-4 | TRBV6-6 | CASSYGLAGAKNIQYF
TRBJ1-1 | TRBV27 | CASRMDRANTEAFF
TRBJ2-6 | TRBV10-1 | CASRAGQPYTSPPYRGANVLTF
TRBJ2-3 | TRBV6-2/TRBV6-3 | CASSPSGGRGNTQYF
TRBJ2-7 | TRBV2 | CASRAGTGLHF
TRBJ1-5 | TRBV2 | CASSLYSNQPQHF
TRBJ1-1 | TRBV2 | CASSEMGSGNTEAFF
TRBJ2-1 | TRBV27 | CASSLDRSSYNEQFF
TRBJ2-7 | TRBV19 | CAVGARDRPYEQYF
TRBJ1-2 | TRBV4-1 | CASSQDPAGGDGYTF
TRBJ1-5 | TRBV7-8 | CASSLEGGNNQPQHF
TRBJ2-2 | TRBV3-1/TRBV3-2 | CASMRGGNTGELFF
TRBJ1-3 | TRBV7-9 | CASSSYDRANTIYF
TRBJ1-2 | TRBV6-2/TRBV6-3 | CASSYPRTGVGYTF
TRBJ1-5 | TRBV5-6 | CASSLMGAKQPQHF
TRBJ1-2 | TRBV5-1 | CASSFGQGGYGYTF
TRBJ2-1 | TRBV9 | CASPRQGAKRNEQFF
TRBJ2-7 | TRBV3-1/TRBV3-2 | CASSPMGSGGFPWEQYF
TRBJ1-4 | TRBV30 | CAWSSPRAGGEKLFF
TRBJ1-3 | TRBV6-6 | CASSYFGGSDGNTIYF
TRBJ1-6 | TRBV12-3/TRBV12-4 | CASSFTGYSPLHF
TRBJ1-3 | TRBV30 | CAWSEGQGAWSSGNTIYF
TRBJ2-7 | TRBV7-6 | CASSFRDSDFYEQYF
TRBJ1-2 | TRBV6-2/TRBV6-3 | CASSSQGIGDYGYTF
TRBJ2-3 | TRBV25-1 | CASRDGVTDTQYF
TRBJ2-5 | TRBV6-2/TRBV6-3 | CASSRGYGETQYF
TRBJ2-7 | TRBV4-3 | CASSQSRVSSQYF
TRBJ2-3 | TRBV6-5 | CASSPLAGGTDTQYF
TRBJ2-7 | TRBV18 | CASSPPRGNYEQYF
TRBJ2-7 | TRBV6-1 | CASSDAGTGSPYEQYF
TRBJ1-4 | TRBV19 | CASSIEGGPREKLFF
TRBJ1-3 | TRBV5-5 | CASSGTAHSGNTIYF
TRBJ2-2 | TRBV6-5 | CAGSGTGSYTGELFF
TRBJ2-7 | TRBV18 | CASSPPESYEQYF
TRBJ1-2 | TRBV7-9 | CASSFRTGEAGGYTF
TRBJ2-1 | TRBV7-2 | CASSFNPSGGAGNEQFF
TRBJ2-7 | TRBV10-2 | CAIKQGASYEQYF
TRBJ2-3 | TRBV5-1 | CASSLDGVAGGPGTDTQYF
TRBJ2-3 | TRBV24-1 | CATRDTTDTQYF
TRBJ1-2 | TRBV19 | CASSPDWLYGYTF
TRBJ2-7 | TRBV5-1 | CASSLGQGLSYEQYF
TRBJ2-2 | TRBV20-1 | CSASKRGTTGELFF
TRBJ1-1 | TRBV5-1 | CASSLTGVSPEAFF
TRBJ2-5 | TRBV4-3 | CASSPSWLGGETQYF
TRBJ2-7 | TRBV5-1 | CASSLVGTAEEQYF
TRBJ1-1 | TRBV19 | CASSIVGRAGTEAFF
TRBJ1-1 | TRBV7-2 | CASSYTGGITEAFF
TRBJ1-6 | TRBV27 | CASSFRQSNSPLHF
TRBJ1-1 | TRBV5-1 | CASSRGTGGLLGTEAFF
TRBJ2-3 | TRBV6-5 | CASKGLATDTQYF
TRBJ2-3 | TRBV5-1 | CASSLGQFTDTQYF
TRBJ2-7 | TRBV5-1 | CASSLWWGHMDEQYF
TRBJ1-4 | TRBV6-5 | CASSKPEGGKLFF
TRBJ2-3 | TRBV4-1 | CASSLPGAGGSTDTQYF
TRBJ1-1 | TRBV5-4 | CASSYWEPGRAEAFF
TRBJ2-7 | TRBV5-1 | CASSLLRGGQDEQYF
TRBJ2-7 | TRBV2 | CASRVDRNAYEQYF